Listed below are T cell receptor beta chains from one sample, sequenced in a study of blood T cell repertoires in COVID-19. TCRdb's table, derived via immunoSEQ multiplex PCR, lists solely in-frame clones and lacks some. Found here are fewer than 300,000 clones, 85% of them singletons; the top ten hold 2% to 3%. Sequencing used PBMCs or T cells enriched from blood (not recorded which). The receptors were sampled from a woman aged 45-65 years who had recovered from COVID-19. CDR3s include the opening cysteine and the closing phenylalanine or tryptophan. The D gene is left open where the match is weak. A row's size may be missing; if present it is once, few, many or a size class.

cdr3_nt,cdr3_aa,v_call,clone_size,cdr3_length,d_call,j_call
TGTGCCACCCCACGGGACAGGGGGCCTGGGGCCAACGTCCTGACTTTC,CATPRDRGPGANVLTF,TRBV7-9,NA,16,TRBD1,TRBJ2-6
TGTGCCAGCAGCCAACAAAGCCGGGGGGTACATGAGCAGTTCTTC,CASSQQSRGVHEQFF,TRBV9,NA,15,TRBD2,TRBJ2-1
TGTGCCAGCAGCTTAGTGCAGGGGAATACCCACGAGCAGTACTTC,CASSLVQGNTHEQYF,TRBV7-2,NA,15,NA,TRBJ2-7
TGTGCCAGCAGCTTAAAGGAGTTTCTCGGCAGACCAGCCAAAAACATTCAGTACTTC,CASSLKEFLGRPAKNIQYF,TRBV11-3,NA,19,NA,TRBJ2-4
TGCAGCGTTGAAGAGTGGGCCCGGGAGCGCAAGTTCTATGGCTACACCTTC,CSVEEWARERKFYGYTF,TRBV29-1,once,17,NA,TRBJ1-2
TGTGCCAGTAAGGACAGATCCCTGAGCACAGATACGCAGTATTTT,CASKDRSLSTDTQYF,TRBV19,NA,15,NA,TRBJ2-3
TGTGCCAGCAGTACAGGGATGAACTCACCCCTCCACTTT,CASSTGMNSPLHF,TRBV12-3/TRBV12-4,NA,13,NA,TRBJ1-6
TGTGCCAGCAGTTCCGTCGAGCGGGGGGGATACGAGCAGTACTTC,CASSSVERGGYEQYF,TRBV28,NA,15,TRBD2,TRBJ2-7
TGCAGCGTTGGACTAGCGGTTACATTATCGGGCGAGCAGTACTTC,CSVGLAVTLSGEQYF,TRBV29-1,NA,15,TRBD2,TRBJ2-7
TGTGCCACCAGCAGAGATCAGGGGAGGGTTGAGACCCAGTACTTC,CATSRDQGRVETQYF,TRBV15,NA,15,NA,TRBJ2-5
TGCGCCAGCAGCCAAGAGGCGCGGGAGGACCAGCCCCAGCATTTT,CASSQEAREDQPQHF,TRBV4-3,NA,15,NA,TRBJ1-5
TGTGCCAGCAGGGCGACAGGGTCGGGACTCGCTGAAGCTTTCTTT,CASRATGSGLAEAFF,TRBV2,NA,15,TRBD1,TRBJ1-1
TGTGCCAGCAGAAGGGACAGGAGGGCTCTTGGCAATCAGCCCCAGCATTTT,CASRRDRRALGNQPQHF,TRBV2,NA,17,TRBD1,TRBJ1-5
TGTGCCAGCAGCCCCAATTTCGGGGGGGGGCTCAACACAGATACGCAGTATTTT,CASSPNFGGGLNTDTQYF,TRBV5-4,NA,18,TRBD2,TRBJ2-3
TGTGCCAGCAGCGCGCAGGGGGCGATGTCCTCCCACACCGGGGAGCTGTTTTTT,CASSAQGAMSSHTGELFF,TRBV9,NA,18,TRBD1,TRBJ2-2
TGTGCCAGCAGCTTGGGACAGGGAAATGGCTACACCTTC,CASSLGQGNGYTF,TRBV3-1/TRBV3-2,NA,13,TRBD1,TRBJ1-2
TGTGCCAGCAGTCGCCCCTCCGGGACAGGGGCCCAGTATCAGCCCCAGCATTTT,CASSRPSGTGAQYQPQHF,TRBV6-6,NA,18,TRBD1,TRBJ1-5
TGTGCCTGGAGTGGTCAGGGGATTGAGCCCCAGCATTTT,CAWSGQGIEPQHF,TRBV30,once,13,NA,TRBJ1-5
TGTGCCTCCTCCGGGAGCCCAATCACAGATACGCAGTATTTT,CASSGSPITDTQYF,TRBV16,NA,14,NA,TRBJ2-3
TGTGCCAGCAGTGAGAGGCAGGGGGGAGGAAACACCATATATTTT,CASSERQGGGNTIYF,TRBV25-1,NA,15,TRBD1,TRBJ1-3
TGTGCCAGCACCAGAAGAGGAGTTAGCAATCAGCCCCAGCATTTT,CASTRRGVSNQPQHF,TRBV6-5,NA,15,NA,TRBJ1-5
TGCGCCAGCAGCTTGGCAGGGACTCTGGAGGGCTACACCTTC,CASSLAGTLEGYTF,TRBV5-1,NA,14,NA,TRBJ1-2
TGTGCCAGCAGCTTCCGGACAGGGCCCTACAATGAGCAGTTCTTC,CASSFRTGPYNEQFF,TRBV7-9,NA,15,TRBD1,TRBJ2-1
TGTGCCAGTAGTATAAGAGGGGGCGGTCAGCCCCAGCATTTT,CASSIRGGGQPQHF,TRBV19,NA,14,TRBD1,TRBJ1-5
TGTGCCAGCAGTGAATGGGGGGGGGCTGGCGAAAAACTGTTTTTT,CASSEWGGAGEKLFF,TRBV25-1,once,15,NA,TRBJ1-4
TGTGCCAGCAGTTCTCGACTAGCGGGGACCTACAATGAGCAGTTCTTC,CASSSRLAGTYNEQFF,TRBV6-5,NA,16,TRBD2,TRBJ2-1
TGTGCCAGCACTAGCGGGAGGGCCGGGACAGATACGCAGTATTTT,CASTSGRAGTDTQYF,TRBV19,NA,15,TRBD2,TRBJ2-3
TGTGCCAGCAGCTTCTTGGAGAGCTCCTACGAGCAGTACTTC,CASSFLESSYEQYF,TRBV5-6,once,14,NA,TRBJ2-7
TGTGCCAGCAGCTCAATAGCGGGGGGGACCTACGAGCAGTACTTC,CASSSIAGGTYEQYF,TRBV7-2,NA,15,TRBD2,TRBJ2-7
TGTGCCAGCAGCTTAAGCCTTACTACCGAGCAGTTCTTC,CASSLSLTTEQFF,TRBV11-2,once,13,NA,TRBJ2-1
TGTGCCAGCAGCTACGGTGAAGCTTTCTTT,CASSYGEAFF,TRBV11-2,once,10,NA,TRBJ1-1
TGTGCCTGGAGTCGAAGTTTGAGAACCCAGCCCCAGCATTTT,CAWSRSLRTQPQHF,TRBV30,NA,14,NA,TRBJ1-5
TGTGCCAGCAGCTCCCGGGGGGGGGTGCCAGATACGCAGTATTTT,CASSSRGGVPDTQYF,TRBV7-6,few,15,TRBD2,TRBJ2-3